This T cell receptor beta chain was found in a study of T cell responses to AZD1222 COVID-19 vaccine. Details on this clone: Antigen: not known.

Study findings and constraints: Breadth and depth of Spike-specific TCRs rose after two AZD1222 doses. CD4 TCRs linked to vaccination spanned spike, dominating at 160-218 and 743-854.

This CDR3 has 15 residues. Trimming removed 2 bases from V and 2 bases from J, with 13 bases in between. Germline CDR1 and CDR2: MNHEY and SMNVEV (reference sequence). The repertoire was sequenced with immunoSEQ multiplex PCR; TCRdb's copy has only in-frame clones and lacks some. Among some 170,000 clones listed, 94% were seen once. The chain couples TRBV27 to TRBJ2-7, with D maybe TRBD2 (5 bases). Specimen: peripheral blood, collected 28 days after the second AZD1222 dose. The clonotype originates from an adult who received the AZD1222 COVID-19 vaccine. The CDR3: CASSLRTAGPYEQYF. CDR3 nucleotides: TGTGCCAGCAGTTTACGGACTGCAGGCCCCTACGAGCAGTACTTC.